Sequencing of this T cell receptor beta chain was carried out in a study of CD8+ T cells in alopecia areata. As for treatment: oral pan-JAK inhibitor, 5-10 mg twice daily. TCR sequencing used cDNA made by reverse transcription of extracted RNA. Method: immunoSEQ multiplex PCR; TCRdb's copy keeps in-frame clones and lacks some. Found here are about 64,000 clones, just over 45% of them singletons; the top ten hold about 20%. The clonotype was recovered from a human donor with alopecia areata. The specimen comprised CD8+ T cells sorted from blood, sampled around week 37, from a patient treated with tofacitinib.

The CDR3 sequence: CASSLLRAMDEQYF. As DNA, the CDR3 is TGTGCCAGCAGCTTACTCCGGGCGATGGACGAGCAGTACTTC. This chain uses TRBV7-9 with TRBJ2-7; unclear D gene. With 2 bases removed from V and 5 bases from J, the gap between germline ends came to 13 bases. The CDR3 is 14 amino acids. CDR1 is SEHNR, CDR2 FQNEAQ, per germline (reference sequence).